This TCR beta chain was identified in a study of T cells expressing NK-cell markers. The wider study: Sorted T-cell subsets CD3+CD56+NKG2C+, CD3+CD56+NKG2C- and CD3+CD56-NKG2C+ were TCR beta-sequenced. Sequencing covered eight donors, seven HCMV-seropositive and one seronegative. General study findings and limits: The share of CD8+ T cells held by dominant NKG2C+ clonotypes was about 1.0-7.5% in several donors. Nothing established the HCMV specificity of expanded NKG2C+ T cell clones.

With respect to this clonotype: The antigen remains unidentified.

The V gene's germline CDR1 is SGHVS and CDR2 FQNEAQ. This CDR3 is 16 amino acids long. TCRdb reprocessed the 5' RACE reads; each CDR3 protein has one entry and no DNA is given. The sample's table shows about 260,000 distinct CDR3 sequences. The sequence was collected from a woman between 18 and 70 years old in good health. The chain has TRBV7-8 and TRBJ2-1; TCRdb names TRBD1, which stays unverified in the absence of DNA. Material for sequencing was blood T cells: a sorted CD56 or NKG2C T cell subset, CD4+ or CD8+ T cells, or bulk PBMC T cells (not recorded which). The CDR3 here is CASSLTGGRKYNEQFF.